This T cell receptor beta chain was sequenced in a study of cytomegalovirus exposure and HLA in healthy donors. Study summary: Out of roughly 200 million T cells, an earlier analysis found 117 million unique TCR beta sequences in total. Notes on the study in general: Several of the most significant clusters appeared, in a later analysis, to be linked to common viral pathogens. A previous analysis found most TCR beta V segments productive roughly 87% or roughly 30% of the time.

Germline CDR1 LGHNA, CDR2 YSLEER. CDR3 length equals 16 residues. The V end lost 0 bases, the J end lost 8 bases, and 17 bases lay between the germline ends. Points on this clone: Its matching antigen is unknown.

60 Vbeta and 13 Jbeta primers were used in PCR. TCRdb's copy holds only in-frame clones and misses some; the assay was immunoSEQ multiplex PCR. The sample consists of approximately 140,000 clones, around 67% of them appearing once. The chain has TRBV4-3 and TRBJ2-1; weak D call: TRBD1 (6 bases). This TCR was sampled from a woman younger than 35 in good health and CMV-seronegative. Sequencing used PBMCs. CDR3 protein: CASSQDWDGQTYEQFF. DNA of the CDR3: TGCGCCAGCAGCCAAGATTGGGATGGACAGACCTATGAGCAGTTCTTC.